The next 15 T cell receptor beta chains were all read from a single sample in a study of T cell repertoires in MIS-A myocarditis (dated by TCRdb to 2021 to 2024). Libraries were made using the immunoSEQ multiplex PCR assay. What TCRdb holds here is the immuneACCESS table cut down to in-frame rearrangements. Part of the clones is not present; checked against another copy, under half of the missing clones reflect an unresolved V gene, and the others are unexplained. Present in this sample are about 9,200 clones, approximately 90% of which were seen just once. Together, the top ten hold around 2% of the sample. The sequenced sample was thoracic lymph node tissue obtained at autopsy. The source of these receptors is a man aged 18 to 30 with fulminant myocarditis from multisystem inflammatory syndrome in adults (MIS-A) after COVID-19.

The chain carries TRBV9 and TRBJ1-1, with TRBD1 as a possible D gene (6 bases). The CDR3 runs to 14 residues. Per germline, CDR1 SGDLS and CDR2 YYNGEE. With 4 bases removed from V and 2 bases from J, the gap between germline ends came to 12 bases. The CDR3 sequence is CASSLTGENTEAFF. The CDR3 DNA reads TGTGCCAGCAGCCTGACAGGCGAAAACACTGAAGCTTTCTTT. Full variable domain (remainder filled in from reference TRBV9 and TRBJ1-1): DSGVTQTPKHLITATGQRVTLRCSPRSGDLSVYWYQQSLDQGLQFLIQYYNGEERAKGNILERFSAQQFPDLHSELNLSSLELGDSALYFCASSLTGENTEAFFGQGTRLTVV.

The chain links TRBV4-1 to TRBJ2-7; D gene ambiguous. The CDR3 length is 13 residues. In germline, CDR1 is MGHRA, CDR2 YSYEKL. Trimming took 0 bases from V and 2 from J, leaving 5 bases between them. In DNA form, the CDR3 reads TGCGCCAGCAGCCAAGAAGGTGCCTACGAGCAGTACTTC. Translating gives CASSQEGAYEQYF.

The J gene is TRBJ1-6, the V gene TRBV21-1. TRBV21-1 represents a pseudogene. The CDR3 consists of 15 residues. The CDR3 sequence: CASSKGGRGGSPLHF. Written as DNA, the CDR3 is TGTGCCAGCAGCAAAGGAGGGAGGGGAGGTTCACCCCTCCACTTT.

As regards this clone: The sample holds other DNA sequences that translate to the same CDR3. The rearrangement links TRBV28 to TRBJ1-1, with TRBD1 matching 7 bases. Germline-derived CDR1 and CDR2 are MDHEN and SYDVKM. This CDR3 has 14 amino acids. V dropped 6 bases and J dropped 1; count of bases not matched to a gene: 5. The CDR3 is CASRKTGANTEAFF. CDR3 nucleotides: TGTGCCAGCAGAAAAACAGGGGCGAACACTGAAGCTTTCTTT.

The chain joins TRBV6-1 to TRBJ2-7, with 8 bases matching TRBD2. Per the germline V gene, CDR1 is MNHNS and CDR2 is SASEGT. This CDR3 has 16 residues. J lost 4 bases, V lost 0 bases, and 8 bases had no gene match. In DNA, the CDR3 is TGTGCCAGCAGTGAAGCGCGAGGTAGCGGGATGTACGAGCAGTACTTC. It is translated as CASSEARGSGMYEQYF.

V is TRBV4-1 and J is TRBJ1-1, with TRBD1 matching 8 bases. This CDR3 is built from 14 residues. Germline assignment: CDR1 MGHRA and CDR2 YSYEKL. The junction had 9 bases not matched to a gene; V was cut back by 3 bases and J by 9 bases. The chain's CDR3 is CASSHSTGEEQAFF. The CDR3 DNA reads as TGCGCCAGCAGCCACTCGACAGGGGAGGAACAAGCTTTCTTT.

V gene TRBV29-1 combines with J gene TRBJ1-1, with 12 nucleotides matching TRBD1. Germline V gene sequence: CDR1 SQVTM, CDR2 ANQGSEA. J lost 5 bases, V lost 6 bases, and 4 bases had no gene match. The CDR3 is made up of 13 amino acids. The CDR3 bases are TGCAGCGTGGGACAGGGGGCGGGAACTGAAGCTTTCTTT. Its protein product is CSVGQGAGTEAFF.

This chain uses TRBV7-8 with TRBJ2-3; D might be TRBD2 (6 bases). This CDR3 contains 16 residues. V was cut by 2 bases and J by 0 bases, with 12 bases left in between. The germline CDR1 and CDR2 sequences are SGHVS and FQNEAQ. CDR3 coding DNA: TGTGCCAGCAGCTTAAGTCTAGCGCTTAGCACAGATACGCAGTATTTT. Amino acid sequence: CASSLSLALSTDTQYF.

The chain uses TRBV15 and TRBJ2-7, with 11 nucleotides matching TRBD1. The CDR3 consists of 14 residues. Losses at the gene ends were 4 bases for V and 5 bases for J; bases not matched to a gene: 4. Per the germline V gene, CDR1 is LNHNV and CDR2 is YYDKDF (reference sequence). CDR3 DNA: TGTGCCACCAGCAAGGGGACAGGGGGTCACGAGCAGTACTTC. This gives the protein CATSKGTGGHEQYF.

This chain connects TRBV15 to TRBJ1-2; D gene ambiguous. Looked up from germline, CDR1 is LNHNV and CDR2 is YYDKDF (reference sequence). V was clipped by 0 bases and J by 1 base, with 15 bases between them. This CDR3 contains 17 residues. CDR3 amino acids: CATSRDPRSFLNYGYTF. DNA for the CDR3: TGTGCCACCAGCAGAGATCCGCGGAGCTTCCTTAACTATGGCTACACCTTC.

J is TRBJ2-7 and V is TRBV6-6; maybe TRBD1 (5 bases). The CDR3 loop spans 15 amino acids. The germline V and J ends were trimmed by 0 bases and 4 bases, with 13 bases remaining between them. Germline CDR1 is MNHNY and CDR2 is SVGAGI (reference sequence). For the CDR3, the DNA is TGTGCCAGCAGTTACTCGAGGCAGGGAAGATACGAGCAGTACTTC. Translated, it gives CASSYSRQGRYEQYF.

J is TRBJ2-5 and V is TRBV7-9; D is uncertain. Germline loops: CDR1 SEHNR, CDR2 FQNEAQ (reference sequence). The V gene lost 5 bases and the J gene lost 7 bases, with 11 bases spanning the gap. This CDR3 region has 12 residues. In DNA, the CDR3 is TGTGCCAGCAGCCTCGTGGGCGCGACCCAGTACTTC. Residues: CASSLVGATQYF.

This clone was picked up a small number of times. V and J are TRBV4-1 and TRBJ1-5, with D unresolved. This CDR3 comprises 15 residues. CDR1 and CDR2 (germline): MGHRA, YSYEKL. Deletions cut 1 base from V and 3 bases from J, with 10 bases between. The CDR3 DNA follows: TGCGCCAGCAGCCAAGGGCGAACTTACAATCAGCCCCAGCATTTT. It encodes CASSQGRTYNQPQHF.

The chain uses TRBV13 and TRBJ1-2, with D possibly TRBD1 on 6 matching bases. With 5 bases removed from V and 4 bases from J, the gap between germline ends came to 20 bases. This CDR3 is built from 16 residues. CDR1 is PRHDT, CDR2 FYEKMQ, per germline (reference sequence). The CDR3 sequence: CASSTRVGAGSYGYTF. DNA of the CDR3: TGTGCCAGCAGCACCCGGGTGGGGGCGGGCTCCTATGGCTACACCTTC.

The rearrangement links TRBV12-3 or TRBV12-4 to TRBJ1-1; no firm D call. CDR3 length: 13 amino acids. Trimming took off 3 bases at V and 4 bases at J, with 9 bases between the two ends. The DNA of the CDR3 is TGTGCCAGCAGTTTCTCGGGGATCACTGAAGCTTTCTTT. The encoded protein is CASSFSGITEAFF.